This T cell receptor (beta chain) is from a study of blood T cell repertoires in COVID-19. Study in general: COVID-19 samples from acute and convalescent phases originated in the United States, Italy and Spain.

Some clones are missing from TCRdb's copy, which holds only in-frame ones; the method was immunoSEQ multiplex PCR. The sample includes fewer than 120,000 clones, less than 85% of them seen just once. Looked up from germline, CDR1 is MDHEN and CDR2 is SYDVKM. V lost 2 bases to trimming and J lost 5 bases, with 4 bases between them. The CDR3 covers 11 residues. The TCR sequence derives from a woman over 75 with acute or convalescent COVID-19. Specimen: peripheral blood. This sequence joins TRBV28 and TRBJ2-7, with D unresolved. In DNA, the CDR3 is TGTGCCAGCAGTTTACTCCACGAGCAGTACTTC. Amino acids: CASSLLHEQYF.